This is a list of T cell receptor beta chains from one sample in a study of cytomegalovirus exposure and HLA in healthy donors. Produced via immunoSEQ multiplex PCR; TCRdb's table is partial and in-frame only. This sample has roughly 90,000 clones, with roughly four fifths found just once. The specimen sequenced was PBMCs. Receptors were obtained from a man aged 25-45 years in good health and CMV-seropositive. Each CDR3 is given with its conserved first and last residue. The D gene is left open where the match is weak. The listing skips clone size in some rows; elsewhere it reads once, few, many or a size class.

D: NA; J: TRBJ1-3; size: NA; V: TRBV28; DNA: TGTGCCAGCAGTAGTCAGGGACTCGGTTCGGGAACTGGAAACACCATATATTTT; CDR3: CASSSQGLGSGTGNTIYF
D: NA; J: TRBJ2-7; size: NA; V: TRBV6-6; DNA: TGTGCCAGTAAGAGAGGGAGCGAGCAGTACTTC; CDR3: CASKRGSEQYF
D: NA; J: TRBJ1-3; size: NA; V: TRBV11-2; DNA: TGTGCCAGCAGCTATTCAGGGGATCCATCTGGAAACACCATATATTTT; CDR3: CASSYSGDPSGNTIYF
D: TRBD1; J: TRBJ2-7; size: NA; V: TRBV7-2; DNA: TGTGCCAGCAGCGGGCGGACAGGGGTCTCCTACGAGCAGTACTTC; CDR3: CASSGRTGVSYEQYF
D: NA; J: TRBJ2-7; size: NA; V: TRBV9; DNA: TGTGCCAGCAGCGTGGGGCAGGCTGGGGAGCAGTACTTC; CDR3: CASSVGQAGEQYF
D: NA; J: TRBJ1-1; size: NA; V: TRBV7-9; DNA: TGTGCCAGCACCCCGGGACTCACGAACACTGAAGCTTTCTTT; CDR3: CASTPGLTNTEAFF
D: NA; J: TRBJ2-1; size: NA; V: TRBV30; DNA: TGTGCCTGGGGAGGCCCAGGAATGGGCAATGAGCAGTTCTTC; CDR3: CAWGGPGMGNEQFF
D: TRBD1; J: TRBJ2-2; size: NA; V: TRBV30; DNA: TGTGCCTGGATCGGACAGGGGGCCCCGACGGGACCCGGGGAGCTGTTTTTT; CDR3: CAWIGQGAPTGPGELFF
D: TRBD1; J: TRBJ2-7; size: NA; V: TRBV19; DNA: TGTGCCAGTAGTATGGACAGGGGGCGCCTGGGCGAGCAGTACTTC; CDR3: CASSMDRGRLGEQYF
D: NA; J: TRBJ2-1; size: NA; V: TRBV6-1; DNA: TGTGCCAGCCGTACGACAGCACTTTCCTACAATGAGCAGTTCTTC; CDR3: CASRTTALSYNEQFF
D: TRBD1; J: TRBJ2-4; size: NA; V: TRBV5-1; DNA: TGCGCCAGCAGCTTGGCGCAGGGGGCGGCCAAAAACATTCAGTACTTC; CDR3: CASSLAQGAAKNIQYF
D: NA; J: TRBJ1-2; size: NA; V: TRBV6-5; DNA: TGTGCCAGCAGCTCTTCCACGGGTCCTTGGTATGGCTACACCTTC; CDR3: CASSSSTGPWYGYTF
D: TRBD1; J: TRBJ1-2; size: NA; V: TRBV30; DNA: TGTGCCTGGAAATTAGGGGACAGGGGGCTGCTAAGAAATGGCTACACCTTC; CDR3: CAWKLGDRGLLRNGYTF
D: TRBD2; J: TRBJ2-1; size: NA; V: TRBV2; DNA: TGTGCCAGCAGTGTTAGCGGGAAGAGCTCCTACAATGAGCAGTTCTTC; CDR3: CASSVSGKSSYNEQFF
D: TRBD2; J: TRBJ2-7; size: once; V: TRBV27; DNA: TGTGCCAGCAGTTTATGGGGGGGGTACGAGCAGTACTTC; CDR3: CASSLWGGYEQYF
D: TRBD1; J: TRBJ1-4; size: NA; V: TRBV9; DNA: TGTGCCAGCAGTGGGGGACAGGGTACAGAAAAACTGTTTTTT; CDR3: CASSGGQGTEKLFF
D: TRBD1; J: TRBJ2-1; size: few; V: TRBV6-5; DNA: TGTGCCAGCAGGGGGACAGGGCCCTACAATGAGCAGTTCTTC; CDR3: CASRGTGPYNEQFF
D: NA; J: TRBJ2-7; size: NA; V: TRBV6-1; DNA: TGTGCCAGCCACTCGCTGTCGGACAACTACGAGCAGTACTTC; CDR3: CASHSLSDNYEQYF
D: TRBD1; J: TRBJ1-1; size: few; V: TRBV9; DNA: TGTGCCAGCAGCGTGACGGACAGGGGGTTTCTTGAGAACACTGAAGCTTTCTTT; CDR3: CASSVTDRGFLENTEAFF
D: TRBD1; J: TRBJ2-5; size: NA; V: TRBV25-1; DNA: TGTGCCAGCAGTGTTGGACAGGGACCGGGAGAGACCCAGTACTTC; CDR3: CASSVGQGPGETQYF
D: NA; J: TRBJ2-1; size: once; V: TRBV5-1; DNA: TGCGCCAGCAGCTTGGAGCCGGGACTGGAAAACAATGAGCAGTTCTTC; CDR3: CASSLEPGLENNEQFF
D: NA; J: TRBJ2-2; size: NA; V: TRBV19; DNA: TGTGCCAGTAGTATACAGGGCACCGGGGAGCTGTTTTTT; CDR3: CASSIQGTGELFF
D: TRBD2; J: TRBJ2-7; size: NA; V: TRBV2; DNA: TGTGCCAGCAAATTTGCGGGACTAGCGGGAGGGCCGAGCTCCTACGAGCAGTACTTC; CDR3: CASKFAGLAGGPSSYEQYF
D: NA; J: TRBJ1-1; size: few; V: TRBV29-1; DNA: TGCAGCGCGGGGAACACTGAAGCTTTCTTT; CDR3: CSAGNTEAFF
D: NA; J: TRBJ2-5; size: NA; V: TRBV5-1; DNA: TGCGCCAGCAGCTTGCAAAAGGAGGGAGAGACCCAGTACTTC; CDR3: CASSLQKEGETQYF
D: TRBD1; J: TRBJ2-1; size: few; V: TRBV7-7; DNA: TGTGCCAGCAGCCCGACAGGGGCTCGGACCTTCTACAATGAGCAGTTCTTC; CDR3: CASSPTGARTFYNEQFF